Following are 21 T cell receptor beta chains from one sample sequenced in a study of long-term antiretroviral therapy in people with HIV. Version v3.0 of the immunoSEQ assay was performed at survey level. Profiled with immunoSEQ multiplex PCR; TCRdb holds only in-frame clones, not every one. In the table there are more than 35,000 clones, roughly 85% of which are singletons. Specimen: unsorted PBMCs, collected 2.2 years after starting antiretroviral therapy. The receptors stem from a man younger than 30 with HIV.

The chain uses TRBV27 and TRBJ2-1, with 10 bases that match TRBD1. The V segment lost 6 bases and the J segment 9 bases; nucleotides outside the gene matches: 8. The CDR3 consists of 14 residues. Germline values: CDR1 MNHEY, CDR2 SMNVEV (reference sequence). CDR3: CASRRGQGLTEQFF. The CDR3 DNA reads TGTGCCAGCAGGCGGGGACAGGGGTTAACTGAGCAGTTCTTC.

The chain is built from TRBV6-1 and TRBJ2-5; D not resolved. Trimming cost V 4 bases and J 5 bases, with 8 bases left between them. Looked up from germline, CDR1 is MNHNS and CDR2 is SASEGT. This CDR3 has 12 residues. Here the CDR3 DNA reads TGTGCCAGCAGTGCAAACCGGGAGACCCAGTACTTC. Protein sequence: CASSANRETQYF.

The J gene is TRBJ1-4, the V gene TRBV18; D call uncertain. Per germline, CDR1 KGHSH and CDR2 LQKENI. The CDR3 totals 13 residues. The V gene lost 6 bases and the J gene lost 5 bases, with 10 bases spanning the gap. The CDR3 DNA reads TGTGCCAGCTCCAGAGACGTAAATGAAAAACTGTTTTTT. As protein: CASSRDVNEKLFF.

This rearrangement joins TRBV18 to TRBJ2-7, with 8 bases matching TRBD1. The CDR3 spans 15 residues. From germline, CDR1 is KGHSH and CDR2 LQKENI. Trimming at V came to 3 bases and at J to 2 bases, leaving 6 bases not matched to a gene. CDR3 amino acids: CASSPLGTGAYEQYF. The CDR3 DNA reads TGTGCCAGCTCACCGCTGGGGACAGGCGCCTACGAGCAGTACTTC.

This rearrangement joins TRBV11-2 to TRBJ2-2; possibly TRBD1 for D (6 bases). This CDR3 spans 14 amino acids. V shed 6 bases and J shed 4 bases, with 12 bases lying between them. Looked up from germline, CDR1 is SGHAT and CDR2 is FQNNGV. For the CDR3, the DNA is TGTGCCAGCAGAGCCTCGGACAGCACCGGGGAGCTGTTTTTT. Its translation: CASRASDSTGELFF.

V and J are TRBV18 and TRBJ1-5; TRBD1 might be the D (6 bases). The V gene's germline CDR1 is KGHSH and CDR2 LQKENI. The germline V and J ends were trimmed by 3 bases and 7 bases, with 13 bases remaining between them. The CDR3 is 14 amino acids. The CDR3 loop reads CASSPTGPRQPQHF. The CDR3 region has the DNA TGTGCCAGCTCACCCACAGGGCCACGGCAGCCCCAGCATTTT.

V gene TRBV28 combines with J gene TRBJ2-4; D is undetermined. This CDR3 is built from 15 residues. V lost 0 bases to trimming and J lost 2 bases, with 8 bases between them. CDR1 is MDHEN and CDR2 is SYDVKM in the germline V gene. This CDR3 is CASSLWGRTKNIQYF. The CDR3 nucleotides read TGTGCCAGCAGTTTATGGGGTAGGACCAAAAACATTCAGTACTTC.

This chain links TRBV30 with TRBJ1-2, with D maybe TRBD1 (6 bases). Germline V gene lookup returns CDR1 GTSNPN and CDR2 SVGIG (reference sequence). This CDR3 region has 14 residues. The V end was cut by 8 bases, the J end by 0 bases, with 16 bases between. This CDR3 reads CATVWGASNYGYTF. CDR3 nucleotides: TGTGCCACCGTATGGGGGGCTTCTAACTATGGCTACACCTTC.

This chain links TRBV28 with TRBJ2-2; D is unresolved. The length of the CDR3 is 14 residues. Trimming removed 4 bases at V and 2 bases at J, with 8 bases between. Germline V gene data show CDR1 as MDHEN and CDR2 as SYDVKM. The CDR3 spells CASSSRLNTGELFF. CDR3 sequence (DNA): TGTGCCAGCAGTTCCAGACTCAACACCGGGGAGCTGTTTTTT. The full variable domain, its missing parts supplied by reference TRBV28 and TRBJ2-2, is DVKVTQSSRYLVKRTGEKVFLECVQDMDHENMFWYRQDPGLGLRLIYFSYDVKMKEKGDIPEGYSVSREKKERFSLILESASTNQTSMYLCASSSRLNTGELFFGEGSRLTVL.

Note on this clone: The junction departs from germline at one end; a sequencing error may be responsible. The CDR3 is CASSLILYNEQFF. CDR3 bases: TGTGCTAGCAGCCTCATCCTCTACAATGAGCAGTTCTTC. The chain links TRBV7-7 to TRBJ2-1; D is ambiguous. Germline V gives CDR1 SSHAT, CDR2 FNYEAQ (reference sequence). The CDR3 spans 13 residues.

V gene TRBV28 combines with J gene TRBJ1-2, with D maybe TRBD1 (6 bases). The germline V gene encodes CDR1 MDHEN and CDR2 SYDVKM. V was pared by 2 bases and J by 7 bases, with 23 bases between. The CDR3 has 17 amino acids. The CDR3 spells CASSLENFWTVWCGYTF. CDR3 nucleotide sequence: TGTGCCAGCAGTTTAGAAAATTTCTGGACAGTTTGGTGTGGCTACACCTTC.

As to this clone: The junction and the germline gene differ at one end; a read error may be behind it. V gene TRBV5-4 combines with J gene TRBJ2-3, with D perhaps TRBD2 (6 bases). CDR3 length: 18 residues. Germline CDR1 reads SGHNT; CDR2 reads YYREEE (reference sequence). The CDR3 protein is CASTLSPADYQSTDTQYF. The CDR3 nucleotides read TGTGCCAGCACCTTGAGCCCTGCGGACTATCAGAGCACAGATACGCAGTATTTT.

V and J are TRBV19 and TRBJ1-1; D unclear. V was trimmed by 7 bases and J by 1 base, leaving 16 bases between them. This CDR3 has 15 amino acids. Germline lookup yields CDR1 LNHDA and CDR2 SQIVND (reference sequence). CDR3 in amino acids: CASTSGWGRNTEAFF. As DNA, the CDR3 is TGTGCCAGTACCTCCGGCTGGGGTCGGAACACTGAAGCTTTCTTT.

The V and J genes are TRBV5-1 and TRBJ1-1; no clear D gene. This CDR3 has 13 residues. In germline, CDR1 is SGHRS, CDR2 YFSETQ. The V gene lost 0 bases and the J gene lost 0 bases, with 3 bases spanning the gap. CDR3 bases: TGCGCCAGCAGCTTGGAGGTGAACACTGAAGCTTTCTTT. It encodes CASSLEVNTEAFF.

J is TRBJ1-2 and V is TRBV27, with unresolved D. Germline V gives CDR1 MNHEY, CDR2 SMNVEV (reference sequence). Trimming shortened V by 7 bases and J by 0 bases, and 9 bases separated the two germline ends. This CDR3 contains 13 residues. The CDR3 DNA follows: TGTGCCAGCAAAGGCAGCTCTAACTATGGCTACACCTTC. It encodes CASKGSSNYGYTF.

The chain couples TRBV2 to TRBJ2-2; D may be TRBD1 or TRBD2 (6 bases each). Germline CDR1 reads SNHLY; CDR2 reads FYNNEI. The CDR3 extends over 15 amino acids. Trimming removed 6 bases at V and 5 bases at J, with 16 bases between. The CDR3 DNA is TGTGCCAGCAGGGCCCCAGGAGGGGGGACCGGGGAGCTGTTTTTT. Its translation is CASRAPGGGTGELFF. The whole variable domain, filled in from reference TRBV2 and TRBJ2-2, reads EPEVTQTPSHQVTQMGQEVILRCVPISNHLYFYWYRQILGQKVEFLVSFYNNEISEKSEIFDDQFSVERPDGSNFTLKIRSTKLEDSAMYFCASRAPGGGTGELFFGEGSRLTVL.

The V gene is TRBV11-2, the J gene TRBJ2-5; no firm D call. Looked up from germline, CDR1 is SGHAT and CDR2 is FQNNGV. The CDR3 contains 12 residues. The V end was cut by 6 bases, the J end by 3 bases, with 8 bases between. CDR3 nucleotide sequence: TGTGCCAGCAGATACGGAGAAGAGACCCAGTACTTC. It encodes CASRYGEETQYF.

V and J are TRBV7-6 and TRBJ2-2; D may be TRBD1 or TRBD2 (5 bases each). The V and J ends lost 7 bases and 3 bases respectively, with 18 bases between them. This CDR3 contains 16 residues. From germline, CDR1 is SGHVS and CDR2 FNYEAQ. The CDR3 region has the DNA TGTGCCAGCACCCCTTACATAGGGACGGACACCGGGGAGCTGTTTTTT. This gives the protein CASTPYIGTDTGELFF.

This chain uses TRBV9 with TRBJ2-3, with TRBD2 identical over 9 bases. CDR1 is SGDLS and CDR2 is YYNGEE in the germline V gene. With 0 bases clipped from V and 5 bases from J, the junction kept 7 bases outside the gene matches. This CDR3 has 16 residues. In DNA form, the CDR3 reads TGTGCCAGCAGCGTAGGGTTGCGGGAGGGCCGAGATACGCAGTATTTT. Translated, it gives CASSVGLREGRDTQYF.

The chain recombines TRBV7-9 with TRBJ2-3, with 10 bases that match TRBD2. Germline CDR1 SEHNR, CDR2 FQNEAQ (reference sequence). This CDR3 contains 17 residues. Trimming took 4 bases from V and 0 from J; bases not matched to a gene: 7. The CDR3 region has the DNA TGTGCCAGCAGCTCGACTAGCGGGCAAACTAGCACAGATACGCAGTATTTT. Translation gives CASSSTSGQTSTDTQYF.

Here the CDR3 reads CASSLDFGTARYGYTF. DNA of the CDR3: TGCGCCAGCAGCTTGGATTTCGGGACCGCCCGTTATGGCTACACCTTC. The rearrangement links TRBV5-1 to TRBJ1-2, with D perhaps TRBD1 (5 bases). This CDR3 is built from 16 residues. Trimming removed 0 bases from V and 5 bases from J, with 17 bases in between. Germline V gene data show CDR1 as SGHRS and CDR2 as YFSETQ.